This TCR beta chain originates from a study of CD8 T cells in ankylosing spondylitis. Study-wide results and caveats: Prior work had noted some motif variants in reactive arthritis blood and synovial fluid. There was a TCR beta motif, made of several highly homologous variants, that appeared characteristic of ankylosing spondylitis blood. Matched synovial fluid from ankylosing spondylitis patients was reported to be enriched for disease-linked clones.

On this clonotype: Its antigen remains unknown.

Trimming at V came to 5 bases and at J to 4 bases, leaving 5 bases not matched to a gene. CDR3 size: 15 residues. TCRdb reprocessed the 5' RACE reads via MiXCR and lists one record per CDR3 protein. This sample has tens of thousands of distinct CDR3 sequences, with approximately 8.9% found just once. Sequenced: blood, either unsorted or a sorted T cell fraction (not recorded which). The rearrangement links TRBV12-3 or TRBV12-4 to TRBJ1-5; 10 nucleotides align to TRBD1. The receptor's source is a male donor with ankylosing spondylitis. CDR3 DNA sequence: TGTGCCAGCAGTGAGACAGGGGGCTCAAATCAGCCCCAGCATTTT. Residues: CASSETGGSNQPQHF.